These 10 T cell receptor beta chains share one sample of origin, sequenced in a study of technical replicates of blood from several donors. Profiled with immunoSEQ multiplex PCR; TCRdb holds only in-frame clones, not every one. The sample lists around 65,000 clones, 80% to 90% occurring once. What was sequenced was PBMCs. Receptors were obtained from a human donor in good health. Some clones in this sample may be carry-over from other donors' samples.

This rearrangement joins TRBV28 to TRBJ1-2, with D perhaps matching TRBD1 (5 bases). The CDR3 is made up of 13 amino acids. Trimming took 8 bases from V and 2 from J, leaving 12 bases between them. Germline V gene lookup returns CDR1 MDHEN and CDR2 SYDVKM. The CDR3 region has the DNA TGTGCCAGCTCTAAGGGGCGAAACTATGGCTACACCTTC. This codes for CASSKGRNYGYTF.

This chain joins TRBV18 and TRBJ2-5, with TRBD2 matching over 15 bases. In germline, CDR1 is KGHSH, CDR2 LQKENI. CDR3 size: 18 residues. The trim removed 3 bases at V and 5 bases at J, leaving 10 bases unmatched. The CDR3 bases are TGTGCCAGCTCACCCTACACCACCGGGACTAGCGGGGGGGAGACCCAGTACTTC. Translated, it gives CASSPYTTGTSGGETQYF. Using reference TRBV18 and TRBJ2-5 for the parts outside the CDR3, the full variable domain is NAGVMQNPRHLVRRRGQEARLRCSPMKGHSHVYWYRQLPEEGLKFMVYLQKENIIDESGMPKERFSAEFPKEGPSILRIQQVVRGDSAAYFCASSPYTTGTSGGETQYFGPGTRLLVL.

A single count supports this clone. The chain joins TRBV10-1 to TRBJ1-5; D gene ambiguous. Germline-derived CDR1 and CDR2 are WNHNN and SYGVQD (reference sequence). CDR3 length: 16 amino acids. Trimming took 0 bases from V and 6 from J, leaving 15 bases between them. The CDR3 DNA sequence: TGCGCCAGCAGTGAGTCGTTTTTAGCCAAATTTCAGCCCCAGCATTTT. Protein: CASSESFLAKFQPQHF.

The chain recombines TRBV11-2 with TRBJ1-1; TRBD1 might be the D (5 bases). The CDR3 sequence is 14 residues long. Germline V gene lookup returns CDR1 SGHAT and CDR2 FQNNGV. Trimming removed 5 bases from V and 1 base from J, with 11 bases in between. CDR3 nucleotide sequence: TGTGCCAGCAGCAATAAACAGGCGAACACTGAAGCTTTCTTT. This sequence encodes CASSNKQANTEAFF.

The chain couples TRBV29-1 to TRBJ2-1; maybe TRBD2 (7 bases). The germline V gene has CDR1 SQVTM and CDR2 ANQGSEA. The CDR3 loop spans 15 amino acids. Trimming removed 6 bases from V and 9 bases from J, with 24 bases in between. CDR3: CSVTRILRGGGEQFF. The DNA for the CDR3 is TGCAGCGTGACCAGGATTCTTAGGGGGGGAGGTGAGCAGTTCTTC.

The chain joins TRBV6-1 to TRBJ1-4; D is perhaps TRBD1 (6 bases). Looked up from germline, CDR1 is MNHNS and CDR2 is SASEGT. V lost 7 bases, J lost 3 bases, and 15 bases lay in between. The CDR3 contains 15 residues. The CDR3 region has the DNA TGTGCCAGCAACCTTTACAGGGCGGCTAATGAAAAACTGTTTTTT. Translating it yields CASNLYRAANEKLFF.

This chain connects TRBV7-9 to TRBJ2-7; TRBD2 agrees at 7 bases. CDR3 length: 14 amino acids. The V gene end was trimmed by 5 bases and the J gene end by 3 bases; junction bases not matched to a gene: 7. Per the germline V gene, CDR1 is SEHNR and CDR2 is FQNEAQ (reference sequence). CDR3 residues: CASSLTSDYYEQYF. The CDR3 nucleotides are TGTGCCAGCAGCCTAACTAGCGACTACTACGAGCAGTACTTC.

The rearrangement links TRBV4-2 to TRBJ2-1; 11 bases line up with TRBD2. V shed 0 bases and J 12 bases; nucleotides not matched to a gene: 7. CDR1 and CDR2 from the germline V gene are LGHNA and YNFKEQ. The CDR3 has 15 amino acids. This CDR3 reads CASSQETSGSDRQFF. The CDR3 bases are TGTGCCAGCAGCCAAGAAACTAGCGGGAGTGATAGGCAGTTCTTC.

This sequence joins TRBV20-1 and TRBJ2-1; D is ambiguous. Trimming pared 6 bases from V and 0 bases from J, leaving 3 bases between. The CDR3 extends over 11 amino acids. CDR1 and CDR2 from the germline V gene are DFQATT and SNEGSKA (reference sequence). CDR3 sequence (DNA): TGCAGTGCGAGCTCCTACAATGAGCAGTTCTTC. This sequence encodes CSASSYNEQFF.

The gene calls are TRBV7-9 and TRBJ1-6; 7 nucleotides agree with TRBD1. Germline CDR1 is SEHNR and CDR2 is FQNEAQ (reference sequence). The CDR3 is made up of 14 amino acids. The V segment lost 3 bases and the J segment 6 bases; nucleotides outside the gene matches: 2. The CDR3 bases are TGTGCCAGCAGCTTGGGACAGATTAATTCACCCCTCCACTTT. Protein product: CASSLGQINSPLHF.